One and the same sample provided the 24 T cell receptor beta chains below, sequenced in a study of OX40 agonist ivuxolimab in advanced cancers. Sequencing was performed with immunoSEQ multiplex PCR; in TCRdb, only in-frame clones are kept and a portion is missing. The sample consists of under 20,000 clones, approximately 80% of them appearing once. Specimen: CD4+ or CD8+ T cells sorted from blood, collected in a trial of the OX40 agonist ivuxolimab. These receptors came from an adult with an advanced solid tumor such as melanoma, head and neck, liver or kidney cancer.

J is TRBJ1-2 and V is TRBV6-5; D ambiguous. From germline, CDR1 is MNHEY and CDR2 SVGAGI. V was shortened by 10 bases and J by 0 bases, with 15 bases between the two germline ends. CDR3 length: 14 amino acids. CDR3 nucleotide sequence: TGTGCCACCTTAGCCCCAGGTTCTAACTATGGCTACACCTTC. Its translation: CATLAPGSNYGYTF.

The chain is built from TRBV6-1 and TRBJ2-7; no reliable D call. The CDR3 is 11 amino acids. V was clipped by 6 bases and J by 4 bases, with 7 bases between them. Germline V gene sequence: CDR1 MNHNS, CDR2 SASEGT. CDR3 amino acids: CASSPSYEQYF. The CDR3 nucleotides are TGTGCCAGCAGCCCAAGTTACGAGCAGTACTTC.

V and J are TRBV30 and TRBJ2-1; no definite D call. Germline lookup yields CDR1 GTSNPN and CDR2 SVGIG (reference sequence). Trimming took off 4 bases at V and 9 bases at J, with 10 bases between the two ends. This CDR3 spans 11 amino acids. This CDR3 is CAWMLGAEQFF. The CDR3 DNA is TGTGCCTGGATGCTAGGCGCTGAGCAGTTCTTC.

This clone was seen once. The gene calls are TRBV6-6 and TRBJ2-7, with no clear D. Trimming left V 4 bases short and J 2 bases short, with 6 bases between. The germline V gene has CDR1 MNHNY and CDR2 SVGAGI (reference sequence). The CDR3 has 12 amino acids. CDR3 loop: CASSSGPYEQYF. CDR3 nucleotide sequence: TGTGCCAGCAGTTCCGGACCCTACGAGCAGTACTTC.

The chain carries TRBV4-2 and TRBJ1-5; D is unclear. In germline, CDR1 is LGHNA, CDR2 YNFKEQ. The CDR3 length is 12 residues. V was clipped by 5 bases and J by 8 bases, with 10 bases between them. Here the CDR3 reads CASSLVGKPQHF. DNA for the CDR3: TGTGCCAGCAGCTTGGTGGGAAAGCCCCAGCATTTT.

This chain joins TRBV18 and TRBJ2-3; D uncertain. V lost 0 bases, J lost 0 bases, and 10 bases lay in between. The CDR3 spans 16 residues. CDR1 KGHSH and CDR2 LQKENI come from the germline V gene. The CDR3 DNA sequence: TGTGCCAGCTCACCACCTCGTGAGAGGAGCACAGATACGCAGTATTTT. Residues: CASSPPRERSTDTQYF. Filled out from reference TRBV18 and TRBJ2-3, the complete variable domain reads NAGVMQNPRHLVRRRGQEARLRCSPMKGHSHVYWYRQLPEEGLKFMVYLQKENIIDESGMPKERFSAEFPKEGPSILRIQQVVRGDSAAYFCASSPPRERSTDTQYFGPGTRLTVL.

This chain links TRBV2 with TRBJ1-1; D unresolved. CDR1 SNHLY and CDR2 FYNNEI come from the germline V gene. The V gene lost 6 bases and the J gene lost 0 bases, with 8 bases spanning the gap. The CDR3 length is 13 residues. The CDR3 sequence is CASSATMNTEAFF. CDR3 nucleotides: TGTGCCAGCAGCGCTACGATGAACACTGAAGCTTTCTTT.

The chain has TRBV27 and TRBJ2-7; 7 nucleotides line up with TRBD2. CDR1 is MNHEY and CDR2 is SMNVEV in the germline V gene (reference sequence). V was clipped by 2 bases and J by 1 base; unmatched bases: 8. The CDR3 length is 16 residues. CDR3 sequence reads: CASSLIAWGGSYEQYF. The CDR3 bases are TGTGCCAGCAGTTTAATTGCGTGGGGGGGTTCCTACGAGCAGTACTTC.

A few counts support this clone. The chain joins TRBV7-8 to TRBJ2-5; tentatively, D is TRBD1 or TRBD2 (5 bases each). Per the germline V gene, CDR1 is SGHVS and CDR2 is FQNEAQ. This CDR3 is built from 15 residues. The germline V and J ends were trimmed by 1 base and 1 base, with 10 bases remaining between them. CDR3 in amino acids: CASSLVIGGQETQYF. The CDR3 DNA follows: TGTGCCAGCAGCTTAGTCATTGGGGGCCAAGAGACCCAGTACTTC.

This clone has only one observation. J is TRBJ2-2 and V is TRBV14; possible D gene TRBD2, 5 bases. CDR3 length: 16 amino acids. The germline V gene has CDR1 SGHDN and CDR2 FVKESK. Trimming removed 5 bases from V and 0 bases from J, with 13 bases in between. DNA of the CDR3: TGTGCCAGCAGCGAGCAGGTAGCGACGAACACCGGGGAGCTGTTTTTT. The encoded protein is CASSEQVATNTGELFF. Based on the CDR3 plus reference TRBV14 and TRBJ2-2, the full variable domain is EAGVTQFPSHSVIEKGQTVTLRCDPISGHDNLYWYRRVMGKEIKFLLHFVKESKQDESGMPNNRFLAERTGGTYSTLKVQPAELEDSGVYFCASSEQVATNTGELFFGEGSRLTVL.

This clone was observed a handful of times. This CDR3 is CASRHGNIQYF. The DNA for the CDR3 is TGTGCCAGCAGACACGGGAACATTCAGTACTTC. The rearrangement joins TRBV28 to TRBJ2-4; D gene ambiguous. V was cut by 6 bases and J by 7 bases, with 7 bases left in between. This CDR3 is built from 11 residues. Germline CDR1 is MDHEN and CDR2 is SYDVKM.

J is TRBJ2-1 and V is TRBV2; TRBD2 matches at 11 bases. V dropped 9 bases and J dropped 0; count of bases not matched to a gene: 10. This CDR3 region has 17 residues. Germline lookup yields CDR1 SNHLY and CDR2 FYNNEI. The CDR3 nucleotides are TGTGCCAGAGCGAGGGTAGCGGGGGGGAGCTCCTACAATGAGCAGTTCTTC. It specifies CARARVAGGSSYNEQFF.

The table lists this clone with a count of one. The rearrangement joins TRBV5-6 to TRBJ2-7; D is possibly TRBD2 (6 bases). V lost 2 bases and J lost 3, with 9 bases in between. In germline, CDR1 is SGHDT, CDR2 YYEEEE. The CDR3 has 13 residues. CDR3 coding DNA: TGTGCCAGCAGCTTTAGCGGAGGCTACGAGCAGTACTTC. It is translated as CASSFSGGYEQYF.

The CDR3 nucleotides are TGCGCCAGCAGCTTGGAGGCGGGGGTGAGCACTGAAGCTTTCTTT. The encoded protein is CASSLEAGVSTEAFF. The rearrangement links TRBV5-1 to TRBJ1-1; D possibly corresponds to TRBD1 (5 bases). V dropped 0 bases and J dropped 4 bases, with 13 bases sitting between them. This CDR3 is 15 amino acids long. Germline V gene lookup returns CDR1 SGHRS and CDR2 YFSETQ. The entire variable domain, with the rest obtained from reference TRBV5-1 and TRBJ1-1, is as follows: KAGVTQTPRYLIKTRGQQVTLSCSPISGHRSVSWYQQTPGQGLQFLFEYFSETQRNKGNFPGRFSGRQFSNSRSEMNVSTLELGDSALYLCASSLEAGVSTEAFFGQGTRLTVV.

J is TRBJ1-6 and V is TRBV18; TRBD1 agrees at 9 bases. The V segment lost 2 bases and the J segment 7 bases; nucleotides outside the gene matches: 6. The germline gives CDR1 KGHSH, CDR2 LQKENI. The CDR3 is made up of 16 amino acids. Here the CDR3 DNA reads TGTGCCAGCTCACCAGAACCGACAGGGGGAAATTCACCCCTCCACTTT. This sequence encodes CASSPEPTGGNSPLHF.

This sequence joins TRBV10-2 and TRBJ2-5; D gene unclear. Deletions cut 2 bases from V and 1 base from J, with 5 bases between. Germline CDR1 reads WSHSY; CDR2 reads SAAADI. The CDR3 runs 13 residues. The CDR3 sequence is CASSEGRQETQYF. The CDR3, as DNA: TGCGCCAGCAGTGAGGGACGCCAAGAGACCCAGTACTTC.

The chain has TRBV28 and TRBJ2-5, with D possibly being TRBD1 or TRBD2 (5 bases each). The CDR3 has 13 residues. The germline gives CDR1 MDHEN, CDR2 SYDVKM. V lost 5 bases to trimming and J lost 4 bases, with 11 bases between them. The CDR3 DNA follows: TGTGCCAGCAGTCAAACGGGACGAGAGACCCAGTACTTC. It encodes CASSQTGRETQYF.

This chain uses TRBV4-1 with TRBJ1-4; D ambiguous. The ends were cut back, 4 bases at V and 2 bases at J, with 17 bases in the middle. Germline V gene data show CDR1 as MGHRA and CDR2 as YSYEKL. The length of the CDR3 is 17 residues. The CDR3 region is CASSLILGFMTNEKLFF. The CDR3 DNA is TGCGCCAGCAGCCTTATCCTCGGGTTTATGACTAATGAAAAACTGTTTTTT.

The chain links TRBV6-5 to TRBJ2-2; 12 bases are a match to TRBD1. V was pared by 2 bases and J by 8 bases, with 3 bases of the junction left unmatched. Germline CDR1 and CDR2: MNHEY and SVGAGI. The CDR3 covers 15 residues. The CDR3 DNA reads as TGTGCCAGCAGTTACGGGACAGGGGGCCCGGGGGAGCTGTTTTTT. Translation: CASSYGTGGPGELFF.

This clone occurred a few times. The chain has TRBV7-6 and TRBJ2-7, with 7 bases lining up with TRBD2. This CDR3 has 19 residues. Germline lookup yields CDR1 SGHVS and CDR2 FNYEAQ. V lost 2 bases and J lost 6; bases outside the gene matches: 22. The CDR3 protein is CASSLPHTKQGLPGGEQYF. The CDR3 bases are TGTGCCAGCAGCTTACCCCACACAAAGCAGGGACTACCCGGCGGCGAGCAGTACTTC. The variable domain in full, with the rest retrieved from reference TRBV7-6 and TRBJ2-7, is GAGVSQSPRYKVTKRGQDVALRCDPISGHVSLYWYRQALGQGPEFLTYFNYEAQQDKSGLPNDRFSAERPEGSISTLTIQRTEQRDSAMYRCASSLPHTKQGLPGGEQYFGPGTRLTVT.

The chain combines TRBV7-3 with TRBJ2-1; D remains ambiguous. Germline V gene data show CDR1 as SGHTA and CDR2 as FQGTGA. With 1 base removed from V and 8 bases from J, the gap between germline ends came to 9 bases. The length of the CDR3 is 13 residues. CDR3 sequence (DNA): TGTGCCAGCAGCTTAAGAGCGTGGGATGAGCAGTTCTTC. It yields the protein CASSLRAWDEQFF.

The chain uses TRBV7-9 and TRBJ1-5; no reliable D call. The CDR3 runs to 13 residues. The germline V and J ends were trimmed by 4 bases and 3 bases, with 7 bases remaining between them. Germline CDR1 and CDR2: SEHNR and FQNEAQ (reference sequence). The CDR3 loop is CASSYEANQPQHF. The DNA for the CDR3 is TGTGCCAGCAGCTACGAGGCCAATCAGCCCCAGCATTTT.

This chain uses TRBV19 with TRBJ2-7; D not resolved. Trimming took off 4 bases at V and 2 bases at J, with 9 bases between the two ends. Germline assignment: CDR1 LNHDA and CDR2 SQIVND (reference sequence). The CDR3 sequence is 13 residues long. DNA for the CDR3: TGTGCCAGTAGTAGCGGCGGACCCTACGAGCAGTACTTC. Translated: CASSSGGPYEQYF.

The V and J genes are TRBV28 and TRBJ2-5, with 8 bases lining up with TRBD1. Trimming cost V 7 bases and J 7 bases; bases outside gene matches: 11. The CDR3 is 14 residues long. The V gene's germline CDR1 is MDHEN and CDR2 SYDVKM. In nucleotides, the CDR3 is TGTGCCAGCAAAACAGGGGGAACCGAGGGGACCCAGTACTTC. This encodes CASKTGGTEGTQYF.